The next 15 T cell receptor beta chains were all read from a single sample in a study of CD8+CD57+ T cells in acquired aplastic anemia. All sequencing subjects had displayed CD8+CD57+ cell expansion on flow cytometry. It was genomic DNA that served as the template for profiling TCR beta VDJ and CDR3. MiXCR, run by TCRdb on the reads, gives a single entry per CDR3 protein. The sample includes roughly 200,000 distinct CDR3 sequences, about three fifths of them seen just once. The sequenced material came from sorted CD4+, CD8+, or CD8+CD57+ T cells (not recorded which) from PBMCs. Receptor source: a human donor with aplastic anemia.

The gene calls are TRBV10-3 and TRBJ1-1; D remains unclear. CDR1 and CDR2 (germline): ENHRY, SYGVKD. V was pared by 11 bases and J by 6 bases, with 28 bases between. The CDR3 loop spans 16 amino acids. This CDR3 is CALSWAPGKPVAEAFF. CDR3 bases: TGTGCCCTTTCTTGGGCCCCGGGAAAACCGGTCGCTGAAGCTTTCTTT.

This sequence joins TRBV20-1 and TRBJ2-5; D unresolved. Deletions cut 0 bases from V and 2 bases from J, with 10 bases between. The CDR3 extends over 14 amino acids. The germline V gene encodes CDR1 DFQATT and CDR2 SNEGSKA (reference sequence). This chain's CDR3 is CSARDGSGQETQYF. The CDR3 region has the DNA TGCAGTGCTAGAGATGGGTCAGGTCAAGAGACCCAGTACTTC.

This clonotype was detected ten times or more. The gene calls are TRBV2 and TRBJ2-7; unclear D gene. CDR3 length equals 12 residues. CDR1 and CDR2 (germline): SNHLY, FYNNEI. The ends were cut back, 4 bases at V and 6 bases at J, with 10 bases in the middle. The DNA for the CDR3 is TGTGCCAGCAGTGTATTTTTGAGCGAGCAGTACTTC. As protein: CASSVFLSEQYF.

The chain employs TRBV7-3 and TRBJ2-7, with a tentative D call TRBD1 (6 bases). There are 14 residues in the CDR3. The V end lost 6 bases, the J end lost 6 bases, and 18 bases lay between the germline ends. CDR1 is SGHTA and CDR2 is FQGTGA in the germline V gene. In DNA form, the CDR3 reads TGTGCCAGCAGTTATTCTCTACAGGGCTCCGAGCAGTACTTC. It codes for CASSYSLQGSEQYF.

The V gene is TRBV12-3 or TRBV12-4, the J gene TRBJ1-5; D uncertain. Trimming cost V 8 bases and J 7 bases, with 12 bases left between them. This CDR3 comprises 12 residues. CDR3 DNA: TGTGCCAGCGCGGTGACACCGCAGCCCCAGCATTTT. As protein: CASAVTPQPQHF.

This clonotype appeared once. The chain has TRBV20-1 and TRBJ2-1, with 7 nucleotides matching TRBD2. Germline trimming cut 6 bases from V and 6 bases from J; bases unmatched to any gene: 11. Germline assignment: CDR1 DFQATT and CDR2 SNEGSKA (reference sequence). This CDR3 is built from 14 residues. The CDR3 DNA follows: TGCAGTGCCCCAGCAGCTTGGACTAGCAATGAGCAGTTCTTC. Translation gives CSAPAAWTSNEQFF.

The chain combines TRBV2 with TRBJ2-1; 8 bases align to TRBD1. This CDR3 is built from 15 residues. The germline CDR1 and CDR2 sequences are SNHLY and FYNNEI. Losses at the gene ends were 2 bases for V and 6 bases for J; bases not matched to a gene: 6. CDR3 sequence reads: CASSETGQGGNEQFF. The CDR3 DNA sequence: TGTGCCAGCAGTGAAACTGGACAGGGAGGCAATGAGCAGTTCTTC.

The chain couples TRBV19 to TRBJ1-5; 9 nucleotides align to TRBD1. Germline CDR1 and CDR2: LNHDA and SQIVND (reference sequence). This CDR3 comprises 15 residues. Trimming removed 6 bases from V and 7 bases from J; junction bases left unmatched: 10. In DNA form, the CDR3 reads TGTGCCAGTAGCATACAAACAGGGGGCGGGCAGCCCCAGCATTTT. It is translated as CASSIQTGGGQPQHF.

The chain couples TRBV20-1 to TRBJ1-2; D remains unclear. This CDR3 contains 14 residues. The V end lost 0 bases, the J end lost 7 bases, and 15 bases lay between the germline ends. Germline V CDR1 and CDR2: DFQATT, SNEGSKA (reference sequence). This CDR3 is CSARDGGGQVGYTF. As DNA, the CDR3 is TGCAGTGCTAGAGATGGAGGAGGGCAGGTTGGCTACACCTTC.

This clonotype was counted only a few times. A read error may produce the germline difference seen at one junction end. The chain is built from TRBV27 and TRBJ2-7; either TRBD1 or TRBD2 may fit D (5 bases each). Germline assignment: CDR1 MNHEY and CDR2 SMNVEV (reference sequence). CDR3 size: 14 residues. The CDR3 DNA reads TGTGCCAGCGGTTTATTGGGACGGGCCTACGAGCAGTACTTC. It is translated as CASGLLGRAYEQYF.

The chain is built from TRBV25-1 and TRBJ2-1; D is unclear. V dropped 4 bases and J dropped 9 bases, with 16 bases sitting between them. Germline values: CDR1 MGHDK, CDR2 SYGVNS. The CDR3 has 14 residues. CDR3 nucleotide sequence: TGTGCCAGCAGTGGGTCTAGGGCGTTTGGTGAGCAGTTCTTC. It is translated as CASSGSRAFGEQFF.

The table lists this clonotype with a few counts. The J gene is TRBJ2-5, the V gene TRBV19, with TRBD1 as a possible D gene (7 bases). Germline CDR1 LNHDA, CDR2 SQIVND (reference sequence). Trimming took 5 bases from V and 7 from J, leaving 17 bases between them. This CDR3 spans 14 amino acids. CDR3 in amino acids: CASSPGTVEGTQYF. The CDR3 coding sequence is TGTGCCAGTAGTCCCGGGACAGTGGAGGGGACCCAGTACTTC.

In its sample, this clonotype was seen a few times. The CDR3 DNA reads TGCAGTGCGGCGGGACAGGGCTACGAGCAGTACTTC. Protein product: CSAAGQGYEQYF. V is TRBV20-1 and J is TRBJ2-7; 9 bases align to TRBD1. Germline V gene sequence: CDR1 DFQATT, CDR2 SNEGSKA (reference sequence). The length of the CDR3 is 12 residues. V lost 6 bases and J lost 3; bases outside the gene matches: 3.

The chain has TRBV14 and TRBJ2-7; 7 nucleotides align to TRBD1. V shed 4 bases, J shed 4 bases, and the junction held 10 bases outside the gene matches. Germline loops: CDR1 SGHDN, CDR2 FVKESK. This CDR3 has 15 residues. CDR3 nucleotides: TGTGCCAGCAGCCTAACAGGGGACCTAAAGTACGAGCAGTACTTC. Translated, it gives CASSLTGDLKYEQYF. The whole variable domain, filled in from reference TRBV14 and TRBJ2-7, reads EAGVTQFPSHSVIEKGQTVTLRCDPISGHDNLYWYRRVMGKEIKFLLHFVKESKQDESGMPNNRFLAERTGGTYSTLKVQPAELEDSGVYFCASSLTGDLKYEQYFGPGTRLTVT.

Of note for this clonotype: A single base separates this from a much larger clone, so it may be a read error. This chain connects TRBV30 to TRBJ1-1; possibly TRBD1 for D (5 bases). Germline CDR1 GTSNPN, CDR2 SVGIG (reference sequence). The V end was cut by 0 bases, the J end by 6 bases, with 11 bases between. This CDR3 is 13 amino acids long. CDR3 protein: CAWSVAGKAEAFF. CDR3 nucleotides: TGTGCCTGGAGTGTGGCAGGGAAGGCTGAAGCTTTCTTT.